This TCR beta chain was identified in a study of T-cell memory formation after mild COVID-19. Study in general: The TCR clusters were mostly specific to one donor. Findings and caveats of the study: Detection of some responders pre-infection suggested pre-existing cross-reactive memory T cells participated. Proof of SARS-CoV-2 specificity was absent for the second-wave clones that crested on day 37.

Points on this clonotype: Antigen specificity is unknown.

This CDR3 contains 15 residues. V was shortened by 5 bases and J by 6 bases, with 18 bases between the two germline ends. The germline V gene encodes CDR1 MNHEY and CDR2 SVGAGI. TCR alpha and TCR beta cDNA libraries carrying sample barcodes and UMIs were produced by 5'RACE using constant-segment primers. TCRdb reanalysed the 5' RACE reads using MiXCR and keeps one entry per CDR3 protein. The profile shows 450,000 to 650,000 distinct CDR3 sequences, roughly 21% of them singletons. This receptor was obtained from an adult woman who had mild COVID-19 (a few samples of this study predate the infection). Cell type and time point are not known. This chain links TRBV6-5 with TRBJ2-3; a weak D match, TRBD1 (5 bases). The material sequenced was PBMCs or a T cell subset sorted from them (not recorded which). CDR3 amino acids: CASSPLGGQPDTQYF. CDR3 coding DNA: TGTGCCAGCAGTCCCTTGGGCGGACAACCGGATACGCAGTATTTT.